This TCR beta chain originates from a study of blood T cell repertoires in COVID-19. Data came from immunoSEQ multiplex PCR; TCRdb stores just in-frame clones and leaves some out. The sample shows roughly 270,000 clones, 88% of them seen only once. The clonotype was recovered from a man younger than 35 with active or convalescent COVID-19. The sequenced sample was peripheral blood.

The CDR3 coding sequence is TGCGCCAGCAGCCAAGTTATGGGGGGGCATCAGCCCCAGCATTTT. As protein: CASSQVMGGHQPQHF. This chain joins TRBV4-1 and TRBJ1-5; D possibly corresponds to TRBD1 (6 bases). The CDR3 is made up of 15 amino acids. From germline, CDR1 is MGHRA and CDR2 YSYEKL. V was cut by 1 base and J by 5 bases, with 12 bases left in between.